The T cell receptor (beta chain) described here comes from a study of blood T cell repertoires in COVID-19. This clone was counted a single time. Deletions cut 4 bases from V and 2 bases from J, with 14 bases between. Germline lookup yields CDR1 KGHSH and CDR2 LQKENI. The CDR3 totals 16 residues. Profiled with immunoSEQ multiplex PCR; TCRdb holds only in-frame clones, not every one. The data contain more than 95,000 clones, over 75% of them singletons. Sequencing was performed on peripheral blood. This TCR came from a human donor in a cohort sampled during active or convalescent COVID-19. This sequence joins TRBV18 and TRBJ2-2; D is possibly TRBD1 (6 bases). The CDR3 protein is CASSQKRGINTGELFF. Written as DNA, the CDR3 is TGTGCCAGCTCACAGAAGAGGGGGATAAACACCGGGGAGCTGTTTTTT.